This T cell receptor beta chain derives from a study of shared clonotypes between healthy human individuals. As for the study in general: Plates per donor: three CD4 naive, three CD4 memory, two CD8 naive, one CD8 memory.

Clones were sequenced by immunoSEQ multiplex PCR, and TCRdb holds only the in-frame ones, with some missing. The table lists approximately 640,000 clones, 72% of them singletons, with approximately 1.8% in the top ten. Trimming at V came to 6 bases and at J to 2 bases, leaving 1 base not matched to a gene. From germline, CDR1 is WSHSY and CDR2 SAAADI. CDR3 length: 14 residues. This receptor was obtained from a woman in her twenties or thirties in good health. The chain links TRBV10-2 to TRBJ2-2; 9 bases align to TRBD2. Sequenced: memory CD4+ T cells sorted from blood. Subset noted: CD45RA-negative fraction. The CDR3 here is CASRTSGNTGELFF. The CDR3 DNA sequence: TGCGCCAGCAGGACTAGCGGAAACACCGGGGAGCTGTTTTTT.